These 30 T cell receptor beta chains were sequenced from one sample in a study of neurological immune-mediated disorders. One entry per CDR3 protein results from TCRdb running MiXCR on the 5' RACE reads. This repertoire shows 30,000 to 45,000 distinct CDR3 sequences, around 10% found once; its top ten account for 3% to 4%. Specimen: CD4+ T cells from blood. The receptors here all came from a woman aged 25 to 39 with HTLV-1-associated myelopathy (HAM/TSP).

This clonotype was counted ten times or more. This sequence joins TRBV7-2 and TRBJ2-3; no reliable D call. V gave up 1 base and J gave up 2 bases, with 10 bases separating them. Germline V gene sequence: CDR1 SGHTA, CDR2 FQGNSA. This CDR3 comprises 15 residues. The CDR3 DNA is TGTGCCAGCAGCTTAGTAACGACCCACACAGATACGCAGTATTTT. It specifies CASSLVTTHTDTQYF.

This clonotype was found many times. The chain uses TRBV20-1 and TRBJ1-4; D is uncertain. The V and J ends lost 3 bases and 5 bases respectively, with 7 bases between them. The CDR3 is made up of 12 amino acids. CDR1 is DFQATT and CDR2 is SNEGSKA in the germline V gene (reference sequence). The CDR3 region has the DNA TGCAGTGCTAGTCACAGCAATGAAAAACTGTTTTTT. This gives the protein CSASHSNEKLFF.

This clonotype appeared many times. The DNA for the CDR3 is TGTGCCAGCAGCGAGGAGGTTGGGAAAGCCCCCTACAATGAGCAGTTCTTC. Translation gives CASSEEVGKAPYNEQFF. The chain joins TRBV5-5 to TRBJ2-1; D may be TRBD2 (5 bases). Germline V gene data show CDR1 as SGHKS and CDR2 as YYEKEE (reference sequence). The CDR3 runs 17 residues. The V end lost 4 bases, the J end lost 2 bases, and 19 bases lay between the germline ends.

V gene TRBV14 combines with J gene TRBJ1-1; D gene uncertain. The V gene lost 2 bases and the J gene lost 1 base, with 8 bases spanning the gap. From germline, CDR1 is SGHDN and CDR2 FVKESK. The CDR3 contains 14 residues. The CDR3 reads CASSQYIPNTEAFF. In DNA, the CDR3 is TGTGCCAGCAGCCAATATATACCGAACACTGAAGCTTTCTTT.

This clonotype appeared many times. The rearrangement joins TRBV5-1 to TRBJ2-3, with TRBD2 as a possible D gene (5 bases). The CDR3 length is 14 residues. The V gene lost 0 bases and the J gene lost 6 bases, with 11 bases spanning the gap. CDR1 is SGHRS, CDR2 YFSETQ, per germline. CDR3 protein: CASSLGTLPDTQYF. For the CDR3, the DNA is TGCGCCAGCAGCTTGGGGACTCTCCCCGATACGCAGTATTTT.

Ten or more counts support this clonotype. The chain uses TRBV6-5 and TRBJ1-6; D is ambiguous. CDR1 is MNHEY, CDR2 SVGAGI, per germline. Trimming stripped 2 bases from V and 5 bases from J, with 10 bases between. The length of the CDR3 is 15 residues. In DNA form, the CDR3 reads TGTGCCAGCAGTTACAAGGGAACCCATAATTCACCCCTCCACTTT. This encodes CASSYKGTHNSPLHF.

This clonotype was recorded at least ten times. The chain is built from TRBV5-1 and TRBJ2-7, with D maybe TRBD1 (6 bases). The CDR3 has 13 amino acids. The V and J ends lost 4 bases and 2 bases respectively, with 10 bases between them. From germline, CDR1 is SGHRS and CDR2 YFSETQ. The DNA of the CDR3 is TGCGCCAGCAGCGTGGACAGTCCCTACGAGCAGTACTTC. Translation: CASSVDSPYEQYF.

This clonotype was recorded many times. The CDR3 reads CSARGIGGKNHEAFF. CDR3 coding DNA: TGCAGTGCTAGAGGGATTGGGGGGAAAAATCACGAAGCTTTCTTT. The chain employs TRBV20-1 and TRBJ1-1, with D possibly matching TRBD1 (5 bases). CDR3 size: 15 residues. V was pared by 1 base and J by 8 bases, with 20 bases between. The germline gives CDR1 DFQATT, CDR2 SNEGSKA (reference sequence).

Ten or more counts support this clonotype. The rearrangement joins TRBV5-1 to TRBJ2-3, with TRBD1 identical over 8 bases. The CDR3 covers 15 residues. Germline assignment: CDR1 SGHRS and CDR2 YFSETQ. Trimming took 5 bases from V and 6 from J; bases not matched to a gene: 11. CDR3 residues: CASSPGQGRVDTQYF. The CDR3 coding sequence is TGCGCCAGCAGTCCCGGACAGGGTCGAGTTGATACGCAGTATTTT.

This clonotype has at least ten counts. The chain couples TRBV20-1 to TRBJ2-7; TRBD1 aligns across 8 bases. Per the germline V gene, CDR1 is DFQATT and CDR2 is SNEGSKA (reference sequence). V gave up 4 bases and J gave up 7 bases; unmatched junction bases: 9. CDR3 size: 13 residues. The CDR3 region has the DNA TGCAGTGCTAATGACAGGGGAGTGGGGGAGCAGTACTTC. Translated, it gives CSANDRGVGEQYF.

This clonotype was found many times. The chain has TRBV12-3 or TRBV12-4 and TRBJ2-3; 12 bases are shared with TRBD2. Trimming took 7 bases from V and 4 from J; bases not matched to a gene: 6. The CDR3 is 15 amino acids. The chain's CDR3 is CASTSSGGVSDTQYF. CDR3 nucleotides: TGTGCCAGCACCTCTAGCGGGGGGGTGTCAGATACGCAGTATTTT.

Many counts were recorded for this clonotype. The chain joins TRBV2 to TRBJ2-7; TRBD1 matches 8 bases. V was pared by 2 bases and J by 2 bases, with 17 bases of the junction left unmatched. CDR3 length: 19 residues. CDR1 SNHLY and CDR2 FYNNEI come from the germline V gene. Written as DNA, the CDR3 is TGTGCCAGCAGTGAATGGGGGATGCTCGGGACAGGACTTACCTACGAGCAGTACTTC. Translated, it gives CASSEWGMLGTGLTYEQYF.

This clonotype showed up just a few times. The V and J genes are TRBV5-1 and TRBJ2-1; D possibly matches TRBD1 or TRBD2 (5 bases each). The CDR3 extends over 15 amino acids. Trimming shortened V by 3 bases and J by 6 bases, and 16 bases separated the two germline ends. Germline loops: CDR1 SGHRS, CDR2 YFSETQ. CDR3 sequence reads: CASSSLGTGLNEQFF. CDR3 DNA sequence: TGCGCCAGCAGCTCCCTGGGGACCGGGCTCAATGAGCAGTTCTTC.

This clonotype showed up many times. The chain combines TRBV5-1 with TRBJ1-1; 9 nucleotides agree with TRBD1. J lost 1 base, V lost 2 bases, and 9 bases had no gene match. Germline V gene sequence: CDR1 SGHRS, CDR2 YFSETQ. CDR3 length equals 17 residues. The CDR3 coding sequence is TGCGCCAGCAGCTTTCAGTGGACAGGGGCGCCGAACACTGAAGCTTTCTTT. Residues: CASSFQWTGAPNTEAFF.

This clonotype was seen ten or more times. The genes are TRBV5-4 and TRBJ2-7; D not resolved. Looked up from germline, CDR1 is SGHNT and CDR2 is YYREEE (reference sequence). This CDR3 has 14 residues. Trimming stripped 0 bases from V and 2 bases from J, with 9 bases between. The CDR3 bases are TGTGCCAGCAGCTTGGATGCCGAAACCTACGAGCAGTACTTC. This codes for CASSLDAETYEQYF. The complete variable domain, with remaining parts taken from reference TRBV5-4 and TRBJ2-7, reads ETGVTQSPTHLIKTRGQQVTLRCSSQSGHNTVSWYQQALGQGPQFIFQYYREEENGRGNFPPRFSGLQFPNYSSELNVNALELDDSALYLCASSLDAETYEQYFGPGTRLTVT.

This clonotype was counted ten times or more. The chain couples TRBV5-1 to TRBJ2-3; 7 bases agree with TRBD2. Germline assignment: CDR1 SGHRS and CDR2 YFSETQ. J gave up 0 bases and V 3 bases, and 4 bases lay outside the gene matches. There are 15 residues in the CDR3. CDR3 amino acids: CASSSSGASTDTQYF. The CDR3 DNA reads TGCGCCAGCAGCTCCAGCGGGGCCAGCACAGATACGCAGTATTTT.

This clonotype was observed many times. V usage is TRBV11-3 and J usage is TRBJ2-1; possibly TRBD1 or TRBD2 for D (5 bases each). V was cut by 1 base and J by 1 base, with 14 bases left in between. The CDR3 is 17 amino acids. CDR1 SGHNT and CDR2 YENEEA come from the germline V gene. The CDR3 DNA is TGTGCCAGCAGCTTAGCGGGGACCACCGGTTCCTACAATGAGCAGTTCTTC. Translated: CASSLAGTTGSYNEQFF.

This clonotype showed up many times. The DNA of the CDR3 is TGTGCCAGCAGTGGGGGACAGACCAACTATGGCTACACCTTC. This codes for CASSGGQTNYGYTF. The V and J genes are TRBV6-5 and TRBJ1-2, with 7 bases identical to TRBD1. This CDR3 is built from 14 residues. Trimming at V came to 5 bases and at J to 2 bases, leaving 5 bases not matched to a gene. The germline gives CDR1 MNHEY, CDR2 SVGAGI.

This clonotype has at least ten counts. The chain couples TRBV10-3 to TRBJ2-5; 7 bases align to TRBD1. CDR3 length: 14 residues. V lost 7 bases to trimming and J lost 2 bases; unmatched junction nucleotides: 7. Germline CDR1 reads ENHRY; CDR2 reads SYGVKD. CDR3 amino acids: CAITNDREQETQYF. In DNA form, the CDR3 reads TGTGCCATCACTAACGACAGGGAACAAGAGACCCAGTACTTC.

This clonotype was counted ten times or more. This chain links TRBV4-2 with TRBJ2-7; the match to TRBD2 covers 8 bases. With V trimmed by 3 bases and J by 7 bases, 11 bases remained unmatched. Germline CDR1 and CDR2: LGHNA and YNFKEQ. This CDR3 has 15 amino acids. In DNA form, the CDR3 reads TGTGCCAGCAGCCAGGCGGACGGGGGGGCCGGAGAGCAGTACTTC. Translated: CASSQADGGAGEQYF.

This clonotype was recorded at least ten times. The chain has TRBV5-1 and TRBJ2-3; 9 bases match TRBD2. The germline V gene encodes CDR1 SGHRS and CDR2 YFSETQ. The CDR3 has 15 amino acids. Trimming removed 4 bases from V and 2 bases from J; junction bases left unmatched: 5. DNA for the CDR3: TGCGCCAGCAGCAGAGAGCGGGGGGCCACAGATACGCAGTATTTT. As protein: CASSRERGATDTQYF.

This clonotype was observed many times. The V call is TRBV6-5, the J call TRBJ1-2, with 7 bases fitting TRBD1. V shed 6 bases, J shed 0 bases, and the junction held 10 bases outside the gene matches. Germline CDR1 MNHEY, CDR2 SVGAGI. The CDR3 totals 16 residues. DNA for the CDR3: TGTGCCAGCAGGCGATCCGGGACAGCTTCTAACTATGGCTACACCTTC. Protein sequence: CASRRSGTASNYGYTF.

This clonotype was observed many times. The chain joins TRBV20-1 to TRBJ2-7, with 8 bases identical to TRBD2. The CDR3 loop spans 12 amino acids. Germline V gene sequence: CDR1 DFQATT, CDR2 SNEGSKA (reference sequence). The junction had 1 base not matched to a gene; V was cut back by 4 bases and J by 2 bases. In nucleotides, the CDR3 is TGCAGTGCTATGCGGGGGGCCTACGAGCAGTACTTC. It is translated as CSAMRGAYEQYF.

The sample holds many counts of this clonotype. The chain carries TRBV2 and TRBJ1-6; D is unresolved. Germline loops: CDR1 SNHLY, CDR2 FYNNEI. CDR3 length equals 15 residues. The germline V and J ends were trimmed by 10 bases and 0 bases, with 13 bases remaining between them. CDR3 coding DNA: TGTGCCATTATTTCCCAGAGCTCCTATAATTCACCCCTCCACTTT. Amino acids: CAIISQSSYNSPLHF. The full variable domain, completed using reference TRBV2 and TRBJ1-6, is EPEVTQTPSHQVTQMGQEVILRCVPISNHLYFYWYRQILGQKVEFLVSFYNNEISEKSEIFDDQFSVERPDGSNFTLKIRSTKLEDSAMYFCAIISQSSYNSPLHFGNGTRLTVT.

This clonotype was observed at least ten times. CDR3 in DNA: TGTGCCAGTAGTGCAGGACAGGGTCGTACCACTGAAGCTTTCTTT. Its translation: CASSAGQGRTTEAFF. The J gene is TRBJ1-1, the V gene TRBV19; 8 bases are shared with TRBD1. This CDR3 spans 15 amino acids. Germline trimming cut 5 bases from V and 4 bases from J; bases unmatched to any gene: 9. Germline V gives CDR1 LNHDA, CDR2 SQIVND (reference sequence).

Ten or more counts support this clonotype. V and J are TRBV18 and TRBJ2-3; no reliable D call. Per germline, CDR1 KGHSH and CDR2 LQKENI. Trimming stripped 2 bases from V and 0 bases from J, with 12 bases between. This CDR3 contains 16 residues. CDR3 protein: CASSPDTRLSTDTQYF. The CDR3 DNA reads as TGTGCCAGCTCACCAGATACCAGGCTTAGCACAGATACGCAGTATTTT.

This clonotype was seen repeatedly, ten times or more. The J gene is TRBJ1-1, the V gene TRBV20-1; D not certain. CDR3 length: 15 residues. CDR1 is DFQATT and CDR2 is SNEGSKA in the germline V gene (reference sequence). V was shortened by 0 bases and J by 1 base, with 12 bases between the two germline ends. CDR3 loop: CSARDTGLSNTEAFF. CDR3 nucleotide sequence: TGCAGTGCTAGAGATACGGGCCTATCGAACACTGAAGCTTTCTTT.

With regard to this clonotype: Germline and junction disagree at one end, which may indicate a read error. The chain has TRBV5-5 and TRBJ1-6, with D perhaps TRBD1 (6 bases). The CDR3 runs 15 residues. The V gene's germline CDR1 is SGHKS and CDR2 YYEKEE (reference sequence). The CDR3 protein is CASSLRGEGTTPLHF. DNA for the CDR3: TGTGCCAGCAGCTTGAGGGGTGAGGGGACAACACCCCTACACTTT.

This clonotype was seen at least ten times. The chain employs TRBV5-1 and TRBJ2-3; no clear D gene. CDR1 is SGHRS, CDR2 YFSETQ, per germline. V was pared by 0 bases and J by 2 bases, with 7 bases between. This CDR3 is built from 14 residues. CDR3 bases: TGCGCCAGCAGCTTGGGCCAGGCCACAGATACGCAGTATTTT. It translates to CASSLGQATDTQYF.

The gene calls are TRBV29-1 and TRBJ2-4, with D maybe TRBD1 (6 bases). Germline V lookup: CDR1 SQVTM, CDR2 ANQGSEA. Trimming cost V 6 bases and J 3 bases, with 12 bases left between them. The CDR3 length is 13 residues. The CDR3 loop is CSVVGHVKNIQYF. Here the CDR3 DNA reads TGCAGCGTGGTGGGACATGTCAAAAACATTCAGTACTTC.